The T cell receptor (beta chain) under discussion was sequenced for a study of T cells in tumors after PD-1 blockade. Study at large: During anti-PD-1 treatment, some patients continued daily vismodegib 150 mg.

Libraries were prepared by immunoSEQ multiplex PCR; TCRdb keeps only in-frame clonotypes and omits some of them. The repertoire holds 7,000 to 9,500 clones, with around 69% as singletons. Germline lookup yields CDR1 MNHNY and CDR2 SVGAGI (reference sequence). The length of the CDR3 is 18 residues. Germline trimming cut 5 bases from V and 0 bases from J; bases unmatched to any gene: 13. This TCR came from a human donor with basal cell carcinoma. V gene TRBV6-6 combines with J gene TRBJ2-5, with 9 positions matching TRBD1. The specimen comprised tumor tissue, sampled after anti-PD-1 treatment. The CDR3 DNA follows: TGTGCCAGCAGTCGTAAGGACAGGGGTCAGACACACCAAGAGACCCAGTACTTC. It translates to CASSRKDRGQTHQETQYF.